This T cell receptor (beta chain) was recovered during a study of shared clonotypes between healthy human individuals. Method: immunoSEQ multiplex PCR; TCRdb's copy keeps in-frame clones and lacks some. The data show 550,000 to 700,000 clones, less than 80% seen once. The source of this sequence is a woman in her twenties or thirties in good health. Sequencing was done on a sample of memory CD4+ T cells sorted from blood. As for subset: CD45RA-negative fraction.

The DNA for the CDR3 is TGTGCCAGCAGCCCGAAAACTAGCGGTTTCTACAATGAGCAGTTCTTC. Residues: CASSPKTSGFYNEQFF. The rearrangement joins TRBV13 to TRBJ2-1; 8 bases fit TRBD2. Germline values: CDR1 PRHDT, CDR2 FYEKMQ (reference sequence). There are 16 residues in the CDR3. With 5 bases clipped from V and 3 bases from J, the junction kept 9 bases outside the gene matches.